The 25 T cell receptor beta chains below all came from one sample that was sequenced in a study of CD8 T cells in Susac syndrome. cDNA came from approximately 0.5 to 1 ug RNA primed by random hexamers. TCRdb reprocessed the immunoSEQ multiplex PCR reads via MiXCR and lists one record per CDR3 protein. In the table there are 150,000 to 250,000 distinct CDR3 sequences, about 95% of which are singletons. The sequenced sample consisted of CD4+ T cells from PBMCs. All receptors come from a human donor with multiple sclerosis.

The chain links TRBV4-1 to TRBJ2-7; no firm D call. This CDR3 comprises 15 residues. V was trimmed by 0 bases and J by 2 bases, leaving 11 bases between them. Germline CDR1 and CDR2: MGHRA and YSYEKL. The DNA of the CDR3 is TGCGCCAGCAGCCAAGATCGGGCCAAAGCCTACGAGCAGTACTTC. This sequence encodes CASSQDRAKAYEQYF.

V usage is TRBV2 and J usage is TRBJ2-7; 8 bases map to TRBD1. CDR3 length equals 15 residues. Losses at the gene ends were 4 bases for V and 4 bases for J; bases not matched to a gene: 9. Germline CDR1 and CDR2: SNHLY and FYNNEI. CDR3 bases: TGTGCCAGCAGTGCTAAATGGACAGGGATTTACGAGCAGTACTTC. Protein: CASSAKWTGIYEQYF.

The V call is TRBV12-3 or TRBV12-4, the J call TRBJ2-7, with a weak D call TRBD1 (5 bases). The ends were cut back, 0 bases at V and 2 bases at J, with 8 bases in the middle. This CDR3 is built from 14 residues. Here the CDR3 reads CASSLAARAYEQYF. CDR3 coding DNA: TGTGCCAGCAGTTTAGCGGCCAGGGCCTACGAGCAGTACTTC.

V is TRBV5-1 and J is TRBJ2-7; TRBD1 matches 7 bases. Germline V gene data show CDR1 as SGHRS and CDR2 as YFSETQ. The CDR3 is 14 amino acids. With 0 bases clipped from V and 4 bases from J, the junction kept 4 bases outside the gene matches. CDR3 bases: TGCGCCAGCAGCTTGGCGGGACAGCCGTACGAGCAGTACTTC. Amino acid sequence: CASSLAGQPYEQYF.

The CDR3 reads CASSFEGSNYGYTF. The CDR3 DNA follows: TGCGCCAGCAGCTTCGAGGGATCTAACTATGGCTACACCTTC. The V and J genes are TRBV5-1 and TRBJ1-2; D not resolved. CDR1 is SGHRS, CDR2 YFSETQ, per germline. V lost 2 bases to trimming and J lost 0 bases, with 8 bases between them. The CDR3 has 14 amino acids.

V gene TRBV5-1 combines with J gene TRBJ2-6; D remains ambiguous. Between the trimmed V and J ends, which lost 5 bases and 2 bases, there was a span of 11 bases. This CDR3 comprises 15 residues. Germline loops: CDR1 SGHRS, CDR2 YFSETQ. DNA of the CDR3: TGCGCCAGCAGTTTTCAGGTCGCTGGGGCCAACGTCCTGACTTTC. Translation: CASSFQVAGANVLTF.

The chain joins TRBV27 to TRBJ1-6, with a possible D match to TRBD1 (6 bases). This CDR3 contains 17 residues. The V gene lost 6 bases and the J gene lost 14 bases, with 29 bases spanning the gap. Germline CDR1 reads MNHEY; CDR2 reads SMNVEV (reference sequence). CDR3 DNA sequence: TGTGCCAGCAGAAGAGGGGGACTCCGGGACCGGGGGTTAACCCTCCACTTT. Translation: CASRRGGLRDRGLTLHF.

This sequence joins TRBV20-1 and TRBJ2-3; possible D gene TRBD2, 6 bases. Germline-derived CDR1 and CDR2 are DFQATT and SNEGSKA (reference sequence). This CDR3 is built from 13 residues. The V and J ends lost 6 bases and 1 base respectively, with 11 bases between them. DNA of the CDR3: TGCAGTGCCCTTAGCGGAGGCACAGATACGCAGTATTTT. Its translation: CSALSGGTDTQYF.

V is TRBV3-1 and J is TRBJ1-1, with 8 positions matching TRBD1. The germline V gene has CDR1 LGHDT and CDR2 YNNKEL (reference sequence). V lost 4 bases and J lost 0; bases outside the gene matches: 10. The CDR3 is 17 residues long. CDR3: CASSPVATGVLNTEAFF. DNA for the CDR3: TGTGCCAGCAGCCCGGTTGCGACAGGGGTCCTGAACACTGAAGCTTTCTTT.

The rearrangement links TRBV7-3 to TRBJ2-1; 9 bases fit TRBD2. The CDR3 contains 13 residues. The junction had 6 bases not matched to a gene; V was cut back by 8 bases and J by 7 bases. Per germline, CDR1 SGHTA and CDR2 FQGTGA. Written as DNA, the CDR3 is TGTGCCAGCGGGCGGGGGGGCCCGAATGAGCAGTTCTTC. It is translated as CASGRGGPNEQFF.

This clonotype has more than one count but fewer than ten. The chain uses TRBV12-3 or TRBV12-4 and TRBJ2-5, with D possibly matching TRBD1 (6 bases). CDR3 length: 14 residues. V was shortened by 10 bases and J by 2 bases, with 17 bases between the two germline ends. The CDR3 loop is CATSPRGQQETQYF. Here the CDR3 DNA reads TGTGCCACCTCCCCAAGGGGACAACAAGAGACCCAGTACTTC.

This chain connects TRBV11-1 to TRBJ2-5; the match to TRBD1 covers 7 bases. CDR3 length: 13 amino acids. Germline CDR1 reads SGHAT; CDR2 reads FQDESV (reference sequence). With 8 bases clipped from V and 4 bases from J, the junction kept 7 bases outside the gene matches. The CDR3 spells CASARQGRETQYF. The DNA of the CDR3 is TGTGCCAGCGCCCGACAGGGCCGAGAGACCCAGTACTTC.

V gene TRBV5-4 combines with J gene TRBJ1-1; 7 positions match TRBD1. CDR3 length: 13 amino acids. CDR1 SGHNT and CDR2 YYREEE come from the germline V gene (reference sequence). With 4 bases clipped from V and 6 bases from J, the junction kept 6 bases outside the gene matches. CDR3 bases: TGTGCCAGCAGCCTCGACAGGGCGGCTGAAGCTTTCTTT. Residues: CASSLDRAAEAFF.

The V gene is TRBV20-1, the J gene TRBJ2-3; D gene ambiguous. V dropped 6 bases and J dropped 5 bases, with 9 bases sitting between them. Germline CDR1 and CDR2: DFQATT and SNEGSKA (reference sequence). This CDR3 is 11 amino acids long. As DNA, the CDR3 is TGCAGTGCCCTAGACTTAGATACGCAGTATTTT. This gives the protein CSALDLDTQYF.

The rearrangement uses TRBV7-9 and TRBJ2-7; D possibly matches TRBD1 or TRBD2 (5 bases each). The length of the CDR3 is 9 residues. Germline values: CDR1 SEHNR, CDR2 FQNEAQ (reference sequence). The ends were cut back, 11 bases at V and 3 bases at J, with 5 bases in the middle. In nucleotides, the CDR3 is TGTGCCGGGGGCTACGAGCAGTACTTC. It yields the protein CAGGYEQYF.

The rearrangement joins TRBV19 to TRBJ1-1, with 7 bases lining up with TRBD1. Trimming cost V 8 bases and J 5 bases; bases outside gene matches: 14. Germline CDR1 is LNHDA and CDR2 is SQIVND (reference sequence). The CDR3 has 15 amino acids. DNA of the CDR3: TGTGCCAGTCCCCCGCCAGACAGGGTTTTGACTGAAGCTTTCTTT. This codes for CASPPPDRVLTEAFF.

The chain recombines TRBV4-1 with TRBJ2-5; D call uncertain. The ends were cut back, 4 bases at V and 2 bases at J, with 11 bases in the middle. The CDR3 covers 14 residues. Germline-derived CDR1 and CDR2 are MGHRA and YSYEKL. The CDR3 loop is CASSLMGLQETQYF. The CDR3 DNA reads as TGCGCCAGCAGCCTCATGGGTCTACAAGAGACCCAGTACTTC.

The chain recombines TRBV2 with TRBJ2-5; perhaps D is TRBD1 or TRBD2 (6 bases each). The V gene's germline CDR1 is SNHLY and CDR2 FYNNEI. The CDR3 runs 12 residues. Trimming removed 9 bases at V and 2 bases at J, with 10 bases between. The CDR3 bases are TGTGCCAGAACAGGGAGGCAAGAGACCCAGTACTTC. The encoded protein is CARTGRQETQYF.

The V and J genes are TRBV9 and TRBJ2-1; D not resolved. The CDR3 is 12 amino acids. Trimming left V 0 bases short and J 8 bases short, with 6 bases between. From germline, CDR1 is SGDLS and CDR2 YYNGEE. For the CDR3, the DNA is TGTGCCAGCAGCGTAGTTAACCATGAGCAGTTCTTC. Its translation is CASSVVNHEQFF.

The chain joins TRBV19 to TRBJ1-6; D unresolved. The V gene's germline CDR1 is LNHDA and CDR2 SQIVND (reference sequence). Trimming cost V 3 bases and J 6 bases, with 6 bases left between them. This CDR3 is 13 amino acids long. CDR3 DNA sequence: TGTGCCAGTAGTATCGTCAGTAATTCACCCCTCCACTTT. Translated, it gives CASSIVSNSPLHF.

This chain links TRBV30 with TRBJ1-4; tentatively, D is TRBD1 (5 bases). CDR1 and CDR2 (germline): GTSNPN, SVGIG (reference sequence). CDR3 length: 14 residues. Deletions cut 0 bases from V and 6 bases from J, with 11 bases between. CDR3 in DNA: TGTGCCTGGAGTGTTGGGGGTAATCATGAAAAACTGTTTTTT. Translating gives CAWSVGGNHEKLFF.

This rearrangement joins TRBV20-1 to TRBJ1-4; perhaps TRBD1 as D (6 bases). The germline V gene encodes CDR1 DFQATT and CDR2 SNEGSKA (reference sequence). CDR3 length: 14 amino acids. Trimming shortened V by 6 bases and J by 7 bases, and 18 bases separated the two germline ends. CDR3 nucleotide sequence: TGCAGTGCGACGATCCCGGACAGCGGTGAAAAACTGTTTTTT. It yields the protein CSATIPDSGEKLFF.

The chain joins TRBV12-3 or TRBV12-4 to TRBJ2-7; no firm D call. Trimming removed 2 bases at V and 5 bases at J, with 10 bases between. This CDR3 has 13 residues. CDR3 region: CASSLRFNHEQYF. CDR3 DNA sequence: TGTGCCAGCAGTTTAAGGTTTAACCACGAGCAGTACTTC.

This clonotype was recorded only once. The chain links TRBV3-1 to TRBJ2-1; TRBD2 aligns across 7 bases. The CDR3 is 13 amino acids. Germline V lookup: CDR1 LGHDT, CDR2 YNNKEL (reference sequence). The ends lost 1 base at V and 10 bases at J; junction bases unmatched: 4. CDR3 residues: CASSQAPGLEQFF. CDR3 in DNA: TGTGCCAGCAGCCAAGCGCCGGGACTAGAGCAGTTCTTC.

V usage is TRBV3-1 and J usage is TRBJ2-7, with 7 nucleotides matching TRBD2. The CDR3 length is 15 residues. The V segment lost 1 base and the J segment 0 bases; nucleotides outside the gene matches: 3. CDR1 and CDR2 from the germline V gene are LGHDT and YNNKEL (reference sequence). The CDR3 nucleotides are TGTGCCAGCAGCCAAGGAGCGGGGATCTCCTACGAGCAGTACTTC. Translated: CASSQGAGISYEQYF.